Listed below are T cell receptor beta chains from one sample, sequenced in a study of T cells in Graves' hyperthyroidism and ophthalmopathy. TCRdb independently ran MiXCR on the multiplex PCR reads; one entry per CDR3 protein. The sample contains some 720,000 distinct CDR3 sequences, less than 20% of which appear only once. The sequencing input was blood. Every receptor here comes from a man between 18 and 35 years old with Graves' hyperthyroidism. CDR3s include the opening cysteine and the closing phenylalanine or tryptophan. Fields, in order: J gene, V gene, clone size, D gene, CDR3 DNA, CDR3 protein. The D gene is left open where the match is weak. The size field is filled for only some rows; it gives once, few, many or a size class.

TRBJ2-7 | TRBV28 | - | - | TGTGCCGGCAGCCAAGCCGGGGCGGAGCAGTACTTC | CAGSQAGAEQYF
TRBJ2-3 | TRBV20-1 | many | TRBD2 | TGCAGTGCTAGGCGGACTAGCGGAAGCACAGATACGCAGTATTTT | CSARRTSGSTDTQYF
TRBJ1-1 | TRBV12-3/TRBV12-4 | few | TRBD1 | TGTGCCAGCAGTTTCGCCGGGACAGATGAAGCTTTCTTT | CASSFAGTDEAFF
TRBJ1-2 | TRBV20-1 | - | - | TGCAGTGCTAGAGATGCCAGGGAGACCTATGGCTACACCTTC | CSARDARETYGYTF
TRBJ2-5 | TRBV10-3 | few | TRBD2 | TGTGCCATCAGTGAGTCCGCGGGAGGGCAAGAGACCCAGTACTTC | CAISESAGGQETQYF
TRBJ2-7 | TRBV14 | few | - | TGTGCCAGCAGCCAAGGGGTCCGAGGATTCTACGAGCAGTACTTC | CASSQGVRGFYEQYF
TRBJ1-1 | TRBV28 | many | TRBD1 | TGTGCCAGCAGTTTTCAGGGGGCTCGGGGGGGGACTGAAGCTTTCTTT | CASSFQGARGGTEAFF
TRBJ2-7 | TRBV19 | few | - | TGTGCCAGTACCCCGGGGACTTTACTATCGGACGAGCAGTACTTC | CASTPGTLLSDEQYF
TRBJ2-1 | TRBV7-3 | few | - | TGTGCCAGCAGGTTAAATACAGGACCCTACAATGAGCAGTTCTTC | CASRLNTGPYNEQFF
TRBJ2-5 | TRBV29-1 | few | - | TGCAGCGTTGAAGGAGGGACGCGCGGCGCCCAGTACTTC | CSVEGGTRGAQYF
TRBJ1-2 | TRBV6-1 | few | - | TGTGCCAGCAGCGGGTCCGGGGTCTATGGCTACACCTTC | CASSGSGVYGYTF
TRBJ2-7 | TRBV28 | many | TRBD1 | TGTGCCAGCAGTTCTATCGGGACAGTCTTTAGCTCCTACGAGCAGTACTTC | CASSSIGTVFSSYEQYF
TRBJ2-3 | TRBV3-1 | few | TRBD2 | TGTGCCAGCAGCCTCTCCTTCGGGAGTCGGGAGGGCGGGGGAGATACGCAGTATTTT | CASSLSFGSREGGGDTQYF
TRBJ2-1 | TRBV4-1 | - | - | TGCGCCAGCAGCCCGCGAGCCGGAGCTGAGCAGTTCTTC | CASSPRAGAEQFF
TRBJ2-5 | TRBV7-2 | many | TRBD2 | TGTGCCAGCAGCTTCGAGACTAGCGGGCCAGGGCAAGAGACCCAGTACTTC | CASSFETSGPGQETQYF
TRBJ2-1 | TRBV5-7 | once | TRBD2 | TGTGCCAGCAGCTTCAGCGGGAGGGCCGAGACGGGCGATGAGCAGTTCTTC | CASSFSGRAETGDEQFF
TRBJ1-2 | TRBV28 | few | TRBD1 | TGTGCCAGCTCCTTGGACAGGGTCGGCTATGGCTACACCTTC | CASSLDRVGYGYTF
TRBJ2-1 | TRBV20-1 | many | TRBD2 | TGCAGTGCTAGCAGTTCCGGGACTAGGCGATACAATGAGCAGTTCTTC | CSASSSGTRRYNEQFF
TRBJ2-3 | TRBV5-1 | - | TRBD1 | TGCGCCAGCAGCTCTAACAGGGGTCGGACAGATACGCAGTATTTT | CASSSNRGRTDTQYF
TRBJ1-1 | TRBV6-1 | many | TRBD1 | TGTGCCAGCAGCCAGGGACAGGGAAGAACTGAAGCTTTCTTT | CASSQGQGRTEAFF
TRBJ1-4 | TRBV28 | many | - | TGTGCCAGCAGTTTCCCAGGGGAGGGAGTTGAAAAACTGTTTTTT | CASSFPGEGVEKLFF
TRBJ2-1 | TRBV7-8 | many | - | TGTGCCAGCAGCTTAAGTAGGCACAATGAGCAGTTCTTC | CASSLSRHNEQFF
TRBJ1-6 | TRBV2 | many | TRBD1 | TGTGCCAGCAGTGATAGGCGGCACAGGGGGAATTCACCCCTCCACTTT | CASSDRRHRGNSPLHF
TRBJ1-1 | TRBV29-1 | - | - | TGCAGCGTTGGATTGAGACAATACACTGAAGCTTTCTTT | CSVGLRQYTEAFF
TRBJ2-7 | TRBV12-3/TRBV12-4 | many | - | TGTGCCAGCAGTTTAGCGGGTCTGTTTACGGAGCAGTACTTC | CASSLAGLFTEQYF
TRBJ2-3 | TRBV19 | few | TRBD2 | TGTGCCAGTAGTAAACTAGCGGATACAGATACGCAGTATTTT | CASSKLADTDTQYF
TRBJ2-5 | TRBV6-1 | many | - | TGTGCCAGCAGTGAAGTAGGGGGGGAGACCCAGTACTTC | CASSEVGGETQYF
TRBJ1-5 | TRBV27 | - | TRBD1 | TGTGCCAGCGCAGGGACAGGTTTTCAGCCCCAGCATTTT | CASAGTGFQPQHF
TRBJ1-3 | TRBV3-1 | few | - | TGTGCCAGCAGCGCCTACAGCAGGGAATCCGGAAACACCATATATTTT | CASSAYSRESGNTIYF
TRBJ2-7 | TRBV19 | - | TRBD2 | TGTGCCAGTAGTATCTCGCGGGAGGCTAACGAGCAGTACTTC | CASSISREANEQYF
TRBJ1-2 | TRBV5-1 | many | - | TGCGCCAGCAGCCCCAGGACAGCCCTTGGCTACACCTTC | CASSPRTALGYTF
TRBJ2-2 | TRBV20-1 | few | TRBD2 | TGCAGTGCTAGATTCGCGGGAGCATGTACCGGGGAGCTGTTTTTT | CSARFAGACTGELFF
TRBJ2-1 | TRBV27 | few | - | TGTGCCAGCAGTTTATCCCCCTTCAGGAGCAGTTTCTTC | CASSLSPFRSSFF
TRBJ2-2 | TRBV5-1 | - | TRBD2 | TGCGCCAGCAGCTTGGCGGCTAGCGGGAGCTGGGAGCTGTTTTTT | CASSLAASGSWELFF
TRBJ2-1 | TRBV7-2 | many | TRBD2 | TGTGCCAGCAGCTCGGGACTAGCGGGAGTAAGTGAGCAGTTCTTC | CASSSGLAGVSEQFF
TRBJ2-7 | TRBV20-1 | - | - | TGCAGTGCCGTGGGGGCCCTCAACTACGAGCAGTACTTC | CSAVGALNYEQYF
TRBJ2-1 | TRBV7-8 | - | - | TGTGCCAGCAGCTTAGCGTCCAGGGGCTACAATGAGCAGTTCTTC | CASSLASRGYNEQFF
TRBJ1-1 | TRBV28 | many | - | TGTGCCAGCACCCCATCAGGGAGTGAAGCTTTCTTT | CASTPSGSEAFF
TRBJ2-1 | TRBV30 | many | - | TGTGCCTGTGACAGAGACTCCTACAATGAGCAGTTCTTC | CACDRDSYNEQFF
TRBJ2-7 | TRBV28 | many | - | TGTGCCAGCAGCCTCCGGGAGTTCTACGAGCAGTACTTC | CASSLREFYEQYF
TRBJ2-1 | TRBV2 | few | - | TGTGCCAACAGCTTGTACAATGAGCAGTTCTTC | CANSLYNEQFF
TRBJ2-1 | TRBV20-1 | few | - | TGCAGTGCTAGAGCGGGGTACCACAATGAGCAGTTCTTC | CSARAGYHNEQFF